Listed below are T cell receptor beta chains from one sample, sequenced in a study of PD-1 blockade in classical Hodgkin lymphoma. The assay was immunoSEQ multiplex PCR, and TCRdb's table has in-frame clones only and misses some. The sample includes roughly 46,000 clones, approximately 76% of them seen just once. Sequencing was performed on peripheral blood mononuclear cells (PBMCs), taken before the fourth cycle of nivolumab. The source of these receptors is a human donor with classical Hodgkin lymphoma. Each CDR3 is given with its conserved first and last residue.

v_gene	j_gene	CDR3aa
TRBV10-2	TRBJ1-5	CASRDSEYQPQHF
TRBV28	TRBJ1-1	CASSLPGQGYTEAFF
TRBV4-3	TRBJ2-7	CASSQDRDRVYEQYF
TRBV4-3	TRBJ2-1	CASSQSIQGSVDEQFF
TRBV7-2	TRBJ2-7	CASSHSPDPLYEQYF
TRBV4-1	TRBJ2-1	CASSPRQTYNEQFF
TRBV7-3	TRBJ2-1	CASSSTSGTYNEQFF
TRBV19	TRBJ1-1	CASSILGADLGVAFF
TRBV20-1	TRBJ2-3	CSASYPDTQYF
TRBV6-5	TRBJ1-1	CASSRGVFTEAFF
TRBV7-2	TRBJ1-1	CASSPTGGNTEAFF
TRBV21-1	TRBJ2-7	CASSRGTGPRRSSYEQYF
TRBV10-1	TRBJ2-7	CASSGGGEVEQYF
TRBV7-3	TRBJ2-1	CASSLEGSFGEQFF
TRBV20-1	TRBJ1-1	CSARQGTEAFF
TRBV5-6	TRBJ2-1	CASSLVGGASDEQFF
TRBV5-8	TRBJ2-7	CASSLAGRLAATYEQYF
TRBV10-3	TRBJ1-5	CAISVGTEYSNQPQHF
TRBV7-8	TRBJ2-5	CASSTAGRTQYF
TRBV5-6	TRBJ2-7	CASSLPGNEQYF